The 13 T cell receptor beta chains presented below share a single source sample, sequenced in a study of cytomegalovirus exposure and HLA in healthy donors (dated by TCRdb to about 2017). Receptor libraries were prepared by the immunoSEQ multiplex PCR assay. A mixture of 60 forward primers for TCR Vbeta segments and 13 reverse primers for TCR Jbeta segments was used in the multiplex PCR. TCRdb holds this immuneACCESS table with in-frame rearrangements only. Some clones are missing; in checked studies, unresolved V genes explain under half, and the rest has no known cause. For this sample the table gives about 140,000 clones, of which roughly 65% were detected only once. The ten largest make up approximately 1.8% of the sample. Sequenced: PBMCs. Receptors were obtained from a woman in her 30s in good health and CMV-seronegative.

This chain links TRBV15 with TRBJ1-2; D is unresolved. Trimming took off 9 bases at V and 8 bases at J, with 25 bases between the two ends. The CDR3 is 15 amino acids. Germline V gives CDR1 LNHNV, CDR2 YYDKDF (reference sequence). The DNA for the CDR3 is TGTGCCACAGGCTATCCGGGAGTACCGTCGGGCGGCTACACCTTC. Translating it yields CATGYPGVPSGGYTF.

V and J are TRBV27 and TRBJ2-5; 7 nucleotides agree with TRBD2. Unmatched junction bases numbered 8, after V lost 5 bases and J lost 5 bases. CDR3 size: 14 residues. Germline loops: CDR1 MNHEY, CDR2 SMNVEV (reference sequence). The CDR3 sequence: CASSILASPETQYF. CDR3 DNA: TGTGCCAGCAGTATACTAGCGTCACCTGAGACCCAGTACTTC.

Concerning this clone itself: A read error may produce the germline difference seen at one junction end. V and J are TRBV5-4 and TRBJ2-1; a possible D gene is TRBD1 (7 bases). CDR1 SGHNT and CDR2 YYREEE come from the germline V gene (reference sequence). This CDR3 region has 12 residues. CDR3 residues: CASSFTGEELFF. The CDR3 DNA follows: TGTGCCAGCAGCTTTACAGGGGAGGAGCTGTTCTTC.

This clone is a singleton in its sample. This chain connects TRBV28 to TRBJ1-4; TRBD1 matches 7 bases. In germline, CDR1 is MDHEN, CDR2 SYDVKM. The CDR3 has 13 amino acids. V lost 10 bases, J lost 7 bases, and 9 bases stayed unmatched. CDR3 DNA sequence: TGTGCCACCGTCCAGGGGGATAGTGAAAAACTGTTTTTT. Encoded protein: CATVQGDSEKLFF.

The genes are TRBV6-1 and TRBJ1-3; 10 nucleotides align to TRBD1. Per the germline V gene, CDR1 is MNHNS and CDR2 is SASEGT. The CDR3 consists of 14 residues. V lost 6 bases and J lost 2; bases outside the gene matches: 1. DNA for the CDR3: TGTGCCAGCAGGACAGGGGGCGCTGGAAACACCATATATTTT. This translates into CASRTGGAGNTIYF.

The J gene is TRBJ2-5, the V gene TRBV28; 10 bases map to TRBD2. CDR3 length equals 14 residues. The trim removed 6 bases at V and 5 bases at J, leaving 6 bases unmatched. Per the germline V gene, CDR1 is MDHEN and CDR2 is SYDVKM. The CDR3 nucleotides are TGTGCCAGCAGAGCTAGCGGGAGTGGGGAGACCCAGTACTTC. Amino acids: CASRASGSGETQYF.

The CDR3 DNA reads as TGTGCCAGCACCGCTGGGCCCTTTACCGGAACTAATGAAAAACTGTTTTTT. Its translation: CASTAGPFTGTNEKLFF. The V gene is TRBV7-9, the J gene TRBJ1-4, with D unresolved. Germline V gene lookup returns CDR1 SEHNR and CDR2 FQNEAQ (reference sequence). The CDR3 consists of 17 residues. Between the trimmed V and J ends, which lost 7 bases and 1 base, there was a span of 19 bases.

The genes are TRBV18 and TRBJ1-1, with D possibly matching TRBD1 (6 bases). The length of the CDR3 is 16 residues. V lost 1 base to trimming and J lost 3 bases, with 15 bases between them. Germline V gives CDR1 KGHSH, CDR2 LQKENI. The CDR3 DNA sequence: TGTGCCAGCTCACCACGACAGGTATCGACGGACACTGAAGCTTTCTTT. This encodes CASSPRQVSTDTEAFF.

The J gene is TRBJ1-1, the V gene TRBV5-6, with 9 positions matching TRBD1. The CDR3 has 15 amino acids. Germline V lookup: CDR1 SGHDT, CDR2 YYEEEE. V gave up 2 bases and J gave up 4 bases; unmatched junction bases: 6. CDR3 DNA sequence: TGTGCCAGCAGCTTTCCGGGACAGGGAGGCACTGAAGCTTTCTTT. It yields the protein CASSFPGQGGTEAFF.

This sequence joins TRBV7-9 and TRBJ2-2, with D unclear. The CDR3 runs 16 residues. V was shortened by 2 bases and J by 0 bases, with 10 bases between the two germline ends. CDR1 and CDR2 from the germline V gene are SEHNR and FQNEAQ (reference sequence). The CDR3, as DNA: TGTGCCAGCAGCTTATTAGTCGGGTCGAACACCGGGGAGCTGTTTTTT. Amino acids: CASSLLVGSNTGELFF.

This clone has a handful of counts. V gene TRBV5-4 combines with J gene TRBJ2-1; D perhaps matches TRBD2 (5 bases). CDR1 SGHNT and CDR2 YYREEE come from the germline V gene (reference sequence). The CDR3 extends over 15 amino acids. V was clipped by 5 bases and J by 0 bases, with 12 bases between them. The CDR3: CASRKEDPSYNEQFF. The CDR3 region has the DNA TGTGCCAGCAGGAAGGAGGACCCCTCCTACAATGAGCAGTTCTTC.

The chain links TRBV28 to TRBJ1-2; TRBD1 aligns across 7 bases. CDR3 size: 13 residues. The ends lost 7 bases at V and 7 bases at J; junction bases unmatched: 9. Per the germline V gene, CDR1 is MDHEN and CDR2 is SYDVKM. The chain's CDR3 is CASTLGQTGGYTF. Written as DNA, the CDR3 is TGTGCCAGCACCCTGGGACAGACCGGTGGCTACACCTTC.

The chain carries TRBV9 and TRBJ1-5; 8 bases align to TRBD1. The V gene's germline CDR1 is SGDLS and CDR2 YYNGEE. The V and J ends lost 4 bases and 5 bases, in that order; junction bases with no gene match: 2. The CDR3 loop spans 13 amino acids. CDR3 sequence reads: CASSPGGYQPQHF. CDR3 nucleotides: TGTGCCAGCAGCCCAGGGGGCTATCAGCCCCAGCATTTT.